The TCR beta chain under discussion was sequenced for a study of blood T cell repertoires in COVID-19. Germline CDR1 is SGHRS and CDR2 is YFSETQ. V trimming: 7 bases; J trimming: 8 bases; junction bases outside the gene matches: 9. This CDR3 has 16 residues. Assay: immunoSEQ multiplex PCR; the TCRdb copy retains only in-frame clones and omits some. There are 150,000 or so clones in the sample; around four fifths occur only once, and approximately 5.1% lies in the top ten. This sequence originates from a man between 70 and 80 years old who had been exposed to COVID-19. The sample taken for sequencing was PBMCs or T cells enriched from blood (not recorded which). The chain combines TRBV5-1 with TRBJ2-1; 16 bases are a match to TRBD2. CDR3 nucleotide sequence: TGCGCCAGCGCCACCGGGACTAGCGGGGGGGCCGATGAGCAGTTCTTC. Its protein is CASATGTSGGADEQFF.